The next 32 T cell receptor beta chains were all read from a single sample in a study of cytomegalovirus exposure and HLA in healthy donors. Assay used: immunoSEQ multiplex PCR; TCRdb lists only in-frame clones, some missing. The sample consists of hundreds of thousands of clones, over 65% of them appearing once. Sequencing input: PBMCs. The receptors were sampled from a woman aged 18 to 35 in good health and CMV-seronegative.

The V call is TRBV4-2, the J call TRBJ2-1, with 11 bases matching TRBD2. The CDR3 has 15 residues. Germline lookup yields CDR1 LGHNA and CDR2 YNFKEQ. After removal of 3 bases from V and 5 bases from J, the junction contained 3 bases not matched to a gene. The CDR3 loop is CASSQSLAGDNEQFF. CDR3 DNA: TGTGCCAGCAGCCAGTCACTAGCGGGGGACAATGAGCAGTTCTTC.

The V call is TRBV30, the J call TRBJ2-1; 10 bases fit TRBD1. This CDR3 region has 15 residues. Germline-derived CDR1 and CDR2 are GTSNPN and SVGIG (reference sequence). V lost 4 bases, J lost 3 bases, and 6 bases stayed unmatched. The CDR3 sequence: CAWKPGTGVYNEQFF. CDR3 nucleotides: TGTGCCTGGAAGCCCGGGACAGGGGTCTACAATGAGCAGTTCTTC.

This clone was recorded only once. The CDR3 bases are TGTGCCAGCGCTGCTAGCGGGAGGCTCTACAATGAGCAGTTCTTC. Protein product: CASAASGRLYNEQFF. The rearrangement links TRBV7-2 to TRBJ2-1; 11 bases line up with TRBD2. The germline gives CDR1 SGHTA, CDR2 FQGNSA. The trim removed 8 bases at V and 3 bases at J, leaving 6 bases unmatched. The CDR3 covers 15 residues.

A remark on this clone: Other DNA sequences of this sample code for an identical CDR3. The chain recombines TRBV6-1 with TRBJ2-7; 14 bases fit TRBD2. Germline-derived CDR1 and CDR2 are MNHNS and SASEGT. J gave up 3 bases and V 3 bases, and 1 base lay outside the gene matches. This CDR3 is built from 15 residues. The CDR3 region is CASSEGTSGSYEQYF. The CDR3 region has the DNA TGTGCCAGCAGTGAGGGGACTAGCGGGAGCTACGAGCAGTACTTC.

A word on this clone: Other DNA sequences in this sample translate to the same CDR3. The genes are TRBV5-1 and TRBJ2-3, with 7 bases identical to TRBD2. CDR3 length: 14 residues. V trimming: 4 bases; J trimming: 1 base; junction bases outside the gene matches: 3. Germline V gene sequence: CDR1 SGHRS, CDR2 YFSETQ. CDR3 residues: CASSRGGGTDTQYF. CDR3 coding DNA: TGCGCCAGCAGCAGGGGAGGGGGCACAGATACGCAGTATTTT.

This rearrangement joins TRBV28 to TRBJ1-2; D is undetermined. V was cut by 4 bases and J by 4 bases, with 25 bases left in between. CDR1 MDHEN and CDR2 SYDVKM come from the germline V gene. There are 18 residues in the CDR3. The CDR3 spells CASSSPTGSGIESYGYTF. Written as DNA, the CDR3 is TGTGCCAGCAGTTCTCCGACCGGCAGCGGGATAGAGTCCTATGGCTACACCTTC.

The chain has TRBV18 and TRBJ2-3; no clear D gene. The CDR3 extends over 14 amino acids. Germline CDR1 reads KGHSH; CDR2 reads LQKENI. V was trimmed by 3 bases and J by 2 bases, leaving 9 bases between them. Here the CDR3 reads CASSPGAVTDTQYF. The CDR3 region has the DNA TGTGCCAGCTCACCGGGCGCGGTCACAGATACGCAGTATTTT.

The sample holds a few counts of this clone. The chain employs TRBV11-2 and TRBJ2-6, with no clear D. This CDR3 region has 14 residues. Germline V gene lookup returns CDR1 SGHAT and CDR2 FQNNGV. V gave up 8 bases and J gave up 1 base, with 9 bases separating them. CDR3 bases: TGTGCCAGCTCCGAGCTGTCTGGGGCCAACGTCCTGACTTTC. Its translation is CASSELSGANVLTF.

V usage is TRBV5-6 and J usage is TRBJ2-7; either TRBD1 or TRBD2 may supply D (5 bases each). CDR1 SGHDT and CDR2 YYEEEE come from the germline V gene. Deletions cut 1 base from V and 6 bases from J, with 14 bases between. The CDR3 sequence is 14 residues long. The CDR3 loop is CASSLFRRGVEQYF. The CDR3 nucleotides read TGTGCCAGCAGCTTGTTTAGGCGAGGGGTCGAGCAGTACTTC.

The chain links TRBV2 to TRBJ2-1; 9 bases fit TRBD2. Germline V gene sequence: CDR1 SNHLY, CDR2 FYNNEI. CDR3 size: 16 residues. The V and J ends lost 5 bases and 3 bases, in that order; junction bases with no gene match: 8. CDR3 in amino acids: CASSFPSGENYNEQFF. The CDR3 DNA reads TGTGCCAGCAGTTTCCCTAGCGGGGAGAACTACAATGAGCAGTTCTTC.

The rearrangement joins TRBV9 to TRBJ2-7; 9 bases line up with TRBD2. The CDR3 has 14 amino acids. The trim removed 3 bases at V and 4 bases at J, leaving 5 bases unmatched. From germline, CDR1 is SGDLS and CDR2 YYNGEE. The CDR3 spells CASSGTSEAYEQYF. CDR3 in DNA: TGTGCCAGCAGCGGGACTAGCGAAGCGTACGAGCAGTACTTC.

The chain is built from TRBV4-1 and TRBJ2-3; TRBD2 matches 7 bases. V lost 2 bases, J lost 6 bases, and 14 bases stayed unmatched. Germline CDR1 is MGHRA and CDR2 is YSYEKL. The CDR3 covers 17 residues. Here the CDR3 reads CASSQYGPGGNADTQYF. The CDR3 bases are TGCGCCAGCAGCCAATACGGACCGGGGGGAAATGCGGATACGCAGTATTTT.

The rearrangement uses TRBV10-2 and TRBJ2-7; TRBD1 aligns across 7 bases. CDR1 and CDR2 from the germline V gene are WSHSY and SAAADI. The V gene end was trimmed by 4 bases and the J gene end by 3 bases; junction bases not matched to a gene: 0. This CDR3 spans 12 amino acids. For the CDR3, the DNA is TGCGCCAGCAGTGGACAGGGCTACGAGCAGTACTTC. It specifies CASSGQGYEQYF.

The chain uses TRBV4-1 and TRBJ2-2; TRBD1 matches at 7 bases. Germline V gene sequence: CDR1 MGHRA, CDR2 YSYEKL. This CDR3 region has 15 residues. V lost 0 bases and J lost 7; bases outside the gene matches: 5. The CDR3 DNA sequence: TGCGCCAGCAGCCAAGAGACAGGGAGAGTCGGGGAGCTGTTTTTT. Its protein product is CASSQETGRVGELFF.

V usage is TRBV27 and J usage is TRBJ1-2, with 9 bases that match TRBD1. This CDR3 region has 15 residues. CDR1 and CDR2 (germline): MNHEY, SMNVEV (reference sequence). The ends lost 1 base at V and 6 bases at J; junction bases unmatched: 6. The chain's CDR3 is CASSLLRDRDHGYTF. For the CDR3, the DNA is TGTGCCAGCAGTTTATTAAGGGACAGGGATCATGGCTACACCTTC.

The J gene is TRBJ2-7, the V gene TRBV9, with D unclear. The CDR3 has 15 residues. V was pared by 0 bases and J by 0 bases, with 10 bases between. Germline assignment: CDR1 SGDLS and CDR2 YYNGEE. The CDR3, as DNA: TGTGCCAGCAGCGTAGAGGGATCGAGCTCCTACGAGCAGTACTTC. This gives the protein CASSVEGSSSYEQYF.

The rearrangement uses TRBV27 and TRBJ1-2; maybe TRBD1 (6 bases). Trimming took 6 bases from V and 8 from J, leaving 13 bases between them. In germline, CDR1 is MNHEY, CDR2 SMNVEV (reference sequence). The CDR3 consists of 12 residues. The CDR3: CASRKGGLGYTF. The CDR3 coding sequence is TGTGCCAGCAGAAAGGGGGGGCTAGGCTACACCTTC.

The CDR3 sequence is CATSSDTGNTIYF. The CDR3 nucleotides are TGTGCCACCAGCAGTGACACTGGAAACACCATATATTTT. This chain uses TRBV15 with TRBJ1-3; no firm D call. Trimming removed 3 bases at V and 2 bases at J, with 5 bases between. The CDR3 sequence is 13 residues long. Germline V lookup: CDR1 LNHNV, CDR2 YYDKDF (reference sequence).

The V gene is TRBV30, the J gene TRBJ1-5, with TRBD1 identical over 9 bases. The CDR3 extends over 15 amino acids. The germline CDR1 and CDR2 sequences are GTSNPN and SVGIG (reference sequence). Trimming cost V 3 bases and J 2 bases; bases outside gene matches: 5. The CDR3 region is CAWRIQGAGNQPQHF. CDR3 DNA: TGTGCCTGGAGGATACAGGGGGCAGGCAATCAGCCCCAGCATTTT.

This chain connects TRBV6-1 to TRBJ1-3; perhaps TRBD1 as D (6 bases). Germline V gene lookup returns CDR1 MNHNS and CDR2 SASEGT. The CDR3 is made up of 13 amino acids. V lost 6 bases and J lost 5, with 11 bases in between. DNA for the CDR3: TGTGCCAGCAGGGAGGACAGCAGAAACACCATATATTTT. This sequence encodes CASREDSRNTIYF.

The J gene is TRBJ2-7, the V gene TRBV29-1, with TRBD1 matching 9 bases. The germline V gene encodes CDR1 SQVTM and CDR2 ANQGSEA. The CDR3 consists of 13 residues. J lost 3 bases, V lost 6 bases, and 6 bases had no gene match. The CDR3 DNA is TGCAGCGTACCCGGGACAGGGAGCTACGAGCAGTACTTC. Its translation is CSVPGTGSYEQYF.

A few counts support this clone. DNA for the CDR3: TGTGCCAGCAGCTTCGATATGTATGGCTACACCTTC. Protein sequence: CASSFDMYGYTF. This rearrangement joins TRBV11-2 to TRBJ1-2; no firm D call. Trimming pared 3 bases from V and 5 bases from J, leaving 7 bases between. Germline V lookup: CDR1 SGHAT, CDR2 FQNNGV. The CDR3 is made up of 12 amino acids.

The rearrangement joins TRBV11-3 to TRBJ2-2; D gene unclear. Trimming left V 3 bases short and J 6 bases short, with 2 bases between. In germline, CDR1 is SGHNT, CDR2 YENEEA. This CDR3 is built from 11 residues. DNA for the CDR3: TGTGCCAGCAGCTTGGCCGGGGAGCTGTTTTTT. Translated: CASSLAGELFF.

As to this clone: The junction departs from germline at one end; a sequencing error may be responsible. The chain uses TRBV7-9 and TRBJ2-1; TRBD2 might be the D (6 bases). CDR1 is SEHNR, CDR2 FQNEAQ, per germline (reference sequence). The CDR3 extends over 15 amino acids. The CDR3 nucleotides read TGTGCCAGCAGTGTAGTGCCGGGGGTTTACAGTGAGCAGTTCTTC. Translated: CASSVVPGVYSEQFF.

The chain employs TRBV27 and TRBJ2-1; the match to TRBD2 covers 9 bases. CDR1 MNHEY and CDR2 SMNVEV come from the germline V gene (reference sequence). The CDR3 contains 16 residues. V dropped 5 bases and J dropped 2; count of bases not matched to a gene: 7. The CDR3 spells CASSKMAGGTYNEQFF. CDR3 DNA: TGTGCCAGCAGTAAGATGGCGGGGGGGACCTACAATGAGCAGTTCTTC.

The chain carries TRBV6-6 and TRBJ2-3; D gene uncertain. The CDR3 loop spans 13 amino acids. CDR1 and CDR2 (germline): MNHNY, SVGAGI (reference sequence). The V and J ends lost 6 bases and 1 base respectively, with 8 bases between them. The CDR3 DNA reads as TGTGCCAGCAGCGGACCCCGCACAGATACGCAGTATTTT. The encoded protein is CASSGPRTDTQYF.

CDR3 in DNA: TGTGCCAGCAGCTCCAAAGTGCGGGGGAACACTGAAGCTTTCTTT. As protein: CASSSKVRGNTEAFF. The chain links TRBV7-8 to TRBJ1-1; D is ambiguous. The CDR3 sequence is 15 residues long. Trimming pared 4 bases from V and 1 base from J, leaving 13 bases between. Germline CDR1 is SGHVS and CDR2 is FQNEAQ.

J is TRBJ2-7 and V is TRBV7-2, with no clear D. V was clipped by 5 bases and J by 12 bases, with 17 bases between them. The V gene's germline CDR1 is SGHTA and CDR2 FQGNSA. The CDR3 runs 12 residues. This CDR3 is CASSPLSRTLYF. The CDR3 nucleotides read TGTGCCAGCAGCCCCCTGAGTCGTACCTTGTACTTC.

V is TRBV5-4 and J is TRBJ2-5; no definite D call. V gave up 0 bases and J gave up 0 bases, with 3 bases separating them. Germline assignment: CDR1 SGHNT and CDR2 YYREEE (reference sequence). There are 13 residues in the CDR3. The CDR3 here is CASSLDYQETQYF. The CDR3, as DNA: TGTGCCAGCAGCTTGGACTACCAAGAGACCCAGTACTTC. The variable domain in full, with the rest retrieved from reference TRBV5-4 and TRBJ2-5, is ETGVTQSPTHLIKTRGQQVTLRCSSQSGHNTVSWYQQALGQGPQFIFQYYREEENGRGNFPPRFSGLQFPNYSSELNVNALELDDSALYLCASSLDYQETQYFGPGTRLLVL.

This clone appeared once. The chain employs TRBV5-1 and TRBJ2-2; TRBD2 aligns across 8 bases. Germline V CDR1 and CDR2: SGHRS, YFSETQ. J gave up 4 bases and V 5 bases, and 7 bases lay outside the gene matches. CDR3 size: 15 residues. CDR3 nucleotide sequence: TGCGCCAGCAGGCCGGGACTAGTTTCCACCGGGGAGCTGTTTTTT. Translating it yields CASRPGLVSTGELFF.

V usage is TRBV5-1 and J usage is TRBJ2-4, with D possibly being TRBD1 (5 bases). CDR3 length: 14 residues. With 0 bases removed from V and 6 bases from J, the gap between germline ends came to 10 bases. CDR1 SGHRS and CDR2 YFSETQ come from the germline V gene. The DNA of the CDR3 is TGCGCCAGCAGCTTGGAGGTGCAGGGAAACATTCAGTACTTC. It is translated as CASSLEVQGNIQYF.

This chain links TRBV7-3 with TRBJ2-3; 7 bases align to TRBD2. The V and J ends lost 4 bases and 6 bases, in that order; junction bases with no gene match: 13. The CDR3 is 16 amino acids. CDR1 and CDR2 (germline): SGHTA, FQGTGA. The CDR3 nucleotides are TGTGCCAGCAGCTCCCATCCGGGACTACCTCCGGATACGCAGTATTTT. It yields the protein CASSSHPGLPPDTQYF.